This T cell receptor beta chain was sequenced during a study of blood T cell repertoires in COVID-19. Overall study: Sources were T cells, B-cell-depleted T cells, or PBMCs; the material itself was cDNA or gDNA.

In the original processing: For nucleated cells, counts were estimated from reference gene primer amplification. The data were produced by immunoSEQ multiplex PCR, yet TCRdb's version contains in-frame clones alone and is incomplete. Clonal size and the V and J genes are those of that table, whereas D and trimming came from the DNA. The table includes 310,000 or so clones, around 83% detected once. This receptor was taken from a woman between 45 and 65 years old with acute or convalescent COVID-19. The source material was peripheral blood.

The CDR3 loop reads CASSPEGAGGGYGYTF. The CDR3 DNA is TGTGCCAGCAGCCCAGAAGGTGCAGGGGGAGGCTATGGCTACACCTTC. The rearrangement links TRBV25-1 to TRBJ1-2; 7 bases agree with TRBD1. The J segment lost 4 bases and the V segment lost 6 bases, leaving 14 bases of the junction unmatched. In germline, CDR1 is MGHDK, CDR2 SYGVNS. The CDR3 sequence is 16 residues long.